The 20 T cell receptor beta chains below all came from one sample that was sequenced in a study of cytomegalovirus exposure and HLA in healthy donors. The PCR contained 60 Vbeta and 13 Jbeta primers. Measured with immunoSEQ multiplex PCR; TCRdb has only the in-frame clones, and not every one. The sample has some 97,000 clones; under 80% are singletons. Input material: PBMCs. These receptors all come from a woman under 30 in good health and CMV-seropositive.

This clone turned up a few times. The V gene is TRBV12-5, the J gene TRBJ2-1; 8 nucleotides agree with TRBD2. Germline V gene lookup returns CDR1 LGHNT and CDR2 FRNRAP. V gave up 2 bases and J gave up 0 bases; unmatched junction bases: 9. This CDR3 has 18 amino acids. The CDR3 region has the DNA TGTGCTAGTGGTTTGAAGCTAGCGGGTCCTAGCTCCTACAATGAGCAGTTCTTC. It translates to CASGLKLAGPSSYNEQFF.

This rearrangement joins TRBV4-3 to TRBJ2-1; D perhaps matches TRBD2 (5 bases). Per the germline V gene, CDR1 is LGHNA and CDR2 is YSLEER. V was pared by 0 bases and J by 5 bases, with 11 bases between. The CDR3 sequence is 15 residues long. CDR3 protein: CASSQEAARNNEQFF. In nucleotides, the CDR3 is TGCGCCAGCAGCCAAGAAGCGGCGCGGAACAATGAGCAGTTCTTC.

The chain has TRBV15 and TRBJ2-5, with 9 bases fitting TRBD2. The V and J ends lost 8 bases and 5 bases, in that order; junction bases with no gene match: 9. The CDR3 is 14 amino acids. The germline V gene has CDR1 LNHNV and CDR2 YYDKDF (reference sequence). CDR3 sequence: CATGKAGGGETQYF. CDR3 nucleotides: TGTGCCACCGGAAAAGCGGGAGGCGGGGAGACCCAGTACTTC.

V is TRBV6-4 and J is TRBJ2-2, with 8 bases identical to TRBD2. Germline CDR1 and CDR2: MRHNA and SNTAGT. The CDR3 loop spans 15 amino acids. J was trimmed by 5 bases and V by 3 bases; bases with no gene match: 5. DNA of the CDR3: TGTGCCAGCAGTGAGAGCGGGGGAGCTACCGGGGAGCTGTTTTTT. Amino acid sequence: CASSESGGATGELFF.

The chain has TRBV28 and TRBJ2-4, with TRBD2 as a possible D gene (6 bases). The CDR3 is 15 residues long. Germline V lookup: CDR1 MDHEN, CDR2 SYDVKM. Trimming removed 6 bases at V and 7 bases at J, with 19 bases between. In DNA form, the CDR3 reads TGTGCCAGCAGGGAAGGACTACCAGGAGGGAACATTCAGTACTTC. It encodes CASREGLPGGNIQYF.

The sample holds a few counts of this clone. The DNA of the CDR3 is TGTGCCAGCAGCTTAGGTGGCGGAACTGAGCAGTTCTTC. Translation: CASSLGGGTEQFF. The chain combines TRBV7-9 with TRBJ2-1; D gene uncertain. The CDR3 runs 13 residues. From germline, CDR1 is SEHNR and CDR2 FQNEAQ (reference sequence). The ends were cut back, 1 base at V and 9 bases at J, with 10 bases in the middle.

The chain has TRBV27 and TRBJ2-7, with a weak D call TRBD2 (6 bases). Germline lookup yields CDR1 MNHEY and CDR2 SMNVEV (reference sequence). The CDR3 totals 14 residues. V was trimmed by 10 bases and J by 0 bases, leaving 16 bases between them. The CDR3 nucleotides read TGTGCCACGGGGGAGAGTCGTAACTCCTACGAGCAGTACTTC. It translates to CATGESRNSYEQYF.

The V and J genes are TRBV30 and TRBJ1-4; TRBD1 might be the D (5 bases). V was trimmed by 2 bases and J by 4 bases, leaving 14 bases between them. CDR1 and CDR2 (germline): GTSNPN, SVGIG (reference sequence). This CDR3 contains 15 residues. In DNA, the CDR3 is TGTGCCTGGAGTTTAATCTCAGGGATTAATGAAAAACTGTTTTTT. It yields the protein CAWSLISGINEKLFF.

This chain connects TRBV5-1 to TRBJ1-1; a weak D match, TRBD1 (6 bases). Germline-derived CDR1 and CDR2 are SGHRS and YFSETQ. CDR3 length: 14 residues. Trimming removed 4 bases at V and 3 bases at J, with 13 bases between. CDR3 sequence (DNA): TGCGCCAGCAGCACCAGGGGTGGGGACACTGAAGCTTTCTTT. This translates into CASSTRGGDTEAFF.

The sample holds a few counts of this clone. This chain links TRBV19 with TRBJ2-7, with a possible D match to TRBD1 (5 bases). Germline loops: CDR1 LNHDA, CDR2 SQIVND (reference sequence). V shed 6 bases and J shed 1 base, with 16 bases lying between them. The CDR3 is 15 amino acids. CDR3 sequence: CASSARGRGSYEQYF. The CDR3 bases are TGTGCCAGTAGCGCGAGAGGAAGGGGATCCTACGAGCAGTACTTC.

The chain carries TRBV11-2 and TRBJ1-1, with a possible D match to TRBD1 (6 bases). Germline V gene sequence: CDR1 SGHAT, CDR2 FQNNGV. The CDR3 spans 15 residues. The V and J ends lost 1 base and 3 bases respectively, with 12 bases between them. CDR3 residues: CASSLVRGGDTEAFF. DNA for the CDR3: TGTGCCAGCAGCTTAGTAAGGGGGGGGGACACTGAAGCTTTCTTT.

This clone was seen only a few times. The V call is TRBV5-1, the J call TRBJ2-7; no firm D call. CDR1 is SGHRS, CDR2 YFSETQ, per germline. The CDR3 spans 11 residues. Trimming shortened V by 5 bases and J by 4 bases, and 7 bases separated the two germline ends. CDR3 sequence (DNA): TGCGCCAGCAGATCCGGTTACGAGCAGTACTTC. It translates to CASRSGYEQYF.

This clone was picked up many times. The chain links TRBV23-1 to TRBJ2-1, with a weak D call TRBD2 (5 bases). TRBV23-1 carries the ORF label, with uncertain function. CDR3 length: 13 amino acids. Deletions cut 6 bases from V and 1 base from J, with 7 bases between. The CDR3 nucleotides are TGCGCCAGCAGGGAGGATTCCTACAATGAGCAGTTCTTC. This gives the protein CASREDSYNEQFF.

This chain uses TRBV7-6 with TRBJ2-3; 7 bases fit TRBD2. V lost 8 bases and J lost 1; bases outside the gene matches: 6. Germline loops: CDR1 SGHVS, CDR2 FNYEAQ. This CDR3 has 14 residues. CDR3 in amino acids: CASSLAGGTDTQYF. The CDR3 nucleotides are TGTGCCAGCTCGCTGGCGGGAGGCACAGATACGCAGTATTTT.

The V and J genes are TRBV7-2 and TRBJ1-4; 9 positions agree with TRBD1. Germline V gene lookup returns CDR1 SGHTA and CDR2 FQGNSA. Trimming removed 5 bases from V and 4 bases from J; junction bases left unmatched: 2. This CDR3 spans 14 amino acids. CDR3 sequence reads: CASSADRGNEKLFF. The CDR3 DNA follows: TGTGCCAGCAGCGCGGACAGGGGTAATGAAAAACTGTTTTTT.

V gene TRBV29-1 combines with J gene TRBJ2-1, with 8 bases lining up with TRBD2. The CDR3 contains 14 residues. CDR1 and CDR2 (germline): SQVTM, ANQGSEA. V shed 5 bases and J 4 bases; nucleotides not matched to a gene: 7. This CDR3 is CSVLTSGPYNEQFF. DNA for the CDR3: TGCAGCGTTCTAACTAGCGGCCCTTACAATGAGCAGTTCTTC.

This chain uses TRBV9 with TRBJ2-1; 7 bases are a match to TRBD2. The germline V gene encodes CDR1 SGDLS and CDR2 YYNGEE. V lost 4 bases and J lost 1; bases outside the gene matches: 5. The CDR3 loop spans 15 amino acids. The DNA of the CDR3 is TGTGCCAGCAGCCCTCGGGACTATTCCTACAATGAGCAGTTCTTC. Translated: CASSPRDYSYNEQFF. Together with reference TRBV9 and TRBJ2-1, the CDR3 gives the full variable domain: DSGVTQTPKHLITATGQRVTLRCSPRSGDLSVYWYQQSLDQGLQFLIQYYNGEERAKGNILERFSAQQFPDLHSELNLSSLELGDSALYFCASSPRDYSYNEQFFGPGTRLTVL.

DNA of the CDR3: TGCGCCAGCAGAGTGTGGGGGGAGATTAACACCGGGGAGCTGTTTTTT. Amino acids: CASRVWGEINTGELFF. The rearrangement uses TRBV10-2 and TRBJ2-2; weak D call: TRBD2 (6 bases). The germline gives CDR1 WSHSY, CDR2 SAAADI. V was clipped by 6 bases and J by 2 bases, with 16 bases between them. This CDR3 has 16 residues.

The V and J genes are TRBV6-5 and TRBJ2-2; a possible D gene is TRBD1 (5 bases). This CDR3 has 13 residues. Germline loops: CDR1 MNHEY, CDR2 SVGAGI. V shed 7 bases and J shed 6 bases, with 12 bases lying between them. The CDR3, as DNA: TGTGCCAGCAATGGGCAGGGATCCGGGGAGCTGTTTTTT. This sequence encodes CASNGQGSGELFF.

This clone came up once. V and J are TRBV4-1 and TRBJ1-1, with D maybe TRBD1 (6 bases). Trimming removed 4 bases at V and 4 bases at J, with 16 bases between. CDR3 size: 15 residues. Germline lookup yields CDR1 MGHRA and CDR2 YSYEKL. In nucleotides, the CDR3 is TGCGCCAGCAGCCGGATACAGGGCGGGGGCACTGAAGCTTTCTTT. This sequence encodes CASSRIQGGGTEAFF.